What follows are 6 T cell receptor beta chains derived from one specimen sequenced in a study of OX40 agonist ivuxolimab in advanced cancers. Some clones are missing from TCRdb's copy, which holds only in-frame ones; the method was immunoSEQ multiplex PCR. The repertoire includes over 20,000 clones, approximately 78% of them detected once, and more than 1.2% sits in the top ten. The sample consisted of CD4+ or CD8+ T cells sorted from blood, taken in a trial of the OX40 agonist ivuxolimab. The receptors come from an adult with an advanced solid tumor such as melanoma, head and neck, liver or kidney cancer.

V usage is TRBV30 and J usage is TRBJ2-1; 13 bases line up with TRBD2. CDR3 size: 15 residues. Germline-derived CDR1 and CDR2 are GTSNPN and SVGIG (reference sequence). V shed 3 bases, J shed 10 bases, and the junction held 9 bases outside the gene matches. CDR3 nucleotide sequence: TGTGCCTGGAGCCTACTAGCGGGGGGGCCGAGCGAGCAGTTCTTC. Translating gives CAWSLLAGGPSEQFF.

CDR3 sequence: CSALLLGAGELFF. CDR3 nucleotides: TGCAGCGCTTTGTTACTCGGGGCCGGGGAGCTGTTTTTT. The V gene is TRBV29-1, the J gene TRBJ2-2; a possible D gene is TRBD2 (5 bases). The germline V and J ends were trimmed by 7 bases and 6 bases, with 15 bases remaining between them. CDR1 and CDR2 (germline): SQVTM, ANQGSEA. The CDR3 runs 13 residues.

In this sample, this clone turned up a few times. The rearrangement joins TRBV7-2 to TRBJ2-1, with 14 bases identical to TRBD2. V shed 1 base and J 8 bases; nucleotides not matched to a gene: 1. Germline CDR1 SGHTA, CDR2 FQGNSA. There are 15 residues in the CDR3. CDR3 protein: CASSLEGLAGDEQFF. The CDR3 DNA follows: TGTGCCAGCAGCTTAGAGGGACTAGCGGGAGATGAGCAGTTCTTC.

The chain employs TRBV7-2 and TRBJ2-4; 7 bases line up with TRBD1. Germline V gives CDR1 SGHTA, CDR2 FQGNSA. V dropped 2 bases and J dropped 5; count of bases not matched to a gene: 0. This CDR3 contains 13 residues. The CDR3 DNA follows: TGTGCCAGCAGCTTACAGGGGGAAAACATTCAGTACTTC. Residues: CASSLQGENIQYF.

Of note for this clone: Within the sample, other DNA sequences also encode this same CDR3. This chain's CDR3 is CASSLGTSEAFF. The CDR3 bases are TGCGCCAGCAGCCTAGGGACCTCTGAAGCTTTCTTT. This chain connects TRBV5-1 to TRBJ1-1; possibly TRBD1 for D (5 bases). CDR1 is SGHRS and CDR2 is YFSETQ in the germline V gene. This CDR3 has 12 residues. Trimming shortened V by 4 bases and J by 6 bases, and 10 bases separated the two germline ends.

The V call is TRBV7-9, the J call TRBJ1-2; possibly TRBD1 for D (6 bases). The CDR3 totals 15 residues. Germline V gene sequence: CDR1 SEHNR, CDR2 FQNEAQ (reference sequence). Trimming left V 1 base short and J 5 bases short, with 14 bases between. The CDR3 nucleotides are TGTGCCAGCAGCTTAGGGCAGGGGATTGGGTATGGCTACACCTTC. Translating gives CASSLGQGIGYGYTF. Full variable domain (remainder filled in from reference TRBV7-9 and TRBJ1-2): DTGVSQNPRHKITKRGQNVTFRCDPISEHNRLYWYRQTLGQGPEFLTYFQNEAQLEKSRLLSDRFSAERPKGSFSTLEIQRTEQGDSAMYLCASSLGQGIGYGYTFGSGTRLTVV.